These 30 T cell receptor beta chains came from one sample sequenced in a study of T cell clonality in common variable immunodeficiency. Sequencing was performed with immunoSEQ multiplex PCR; in TCRdb, only in-frame clones are kept and a portion is missing. The sample shows more than 55,000 clones, none of them appearing just once. The sequencing input was peripheral blood mononuclear cells. These receptors were taken from a person between 18 and 75 years old in good health.

This clone was detected many times. The read terminates 3 residues before the CDR3 end, so the remaining end is supplied by the germline J gene. V is TRBV5-1 and J is TRBJ2-5; 7 bases are a match to TRBD2. V shed 0 bases, J shed 5 bases, and the junction held 13 bases outside the gene matches. CDR1 is SGHRS, CDR2 YFSETQ, per germline. The CDR3 loop spans 17 amino acids. CDR3 DNA, as far as it was read: TGCGCCAGCAGCTTGGCCGGAGCGGGACTCCCCGCGGAGACC. Encoded protein: CASSLAGAGLPAET. The full-length CDR3 reads as CASSLAGAGLPAETQYF.

This clone was detected ten times or more. The read comes to an end 3 residues before the CDR3 does, leaving the germline J gene to fill in the end. The chain combines TRBV7-2 with TRBJ1-3, with a tentative D call TRBD1 (5 bases). The CDR3 totals 15 residues. Trimming pared 6 bases from V and 0 bases from J, leaving 12 bases between. Germline CDR1 and CDR2: SGHTA and FQGNSA. The CDR3 bases that were read are TGTGCCAGCAGTCGGGGACTCAGCTCTGGAAACACC. Its protein product is CASSRGLSSGNT. The whole CDR3 sequence is CASSRGLSSGNTIYF.

The sample holds many counts of this clone. Coverage ceases 3 residues before the CDR3 finishes, and the germline J gene fills in the end. The chain has TRBV19 and TRBJ2-4, with D possibly matching TRBD2 (5 bases). Germline CDR1 LNHDA, CDR2 SQIVND (reference sequence). The CDR3 is 16 amino acids. Trimming stripped 2 bases from V and 0 bases from J, with 11 bases between. CDR3: CASSIKRRLAKNIQYF. Incomplete CDR3 DNA: TGTGCCAGTAGTATAAAGCGGAGATTAGCCAAAAACATT.

This clone was recorded at least ten times. The missing CDR3 end, 3 residues past where the read stops, is filled in from the germline J gene. The chain joins TRBV12-5 to TRBJ2-3; 8 bases are shared with TRBD2. This CDR3 has 14 residues. V trimming: 7 bases; J trimming: 6 bases; junction bases outside the gene matches: 9. The V gene's germline CDR1 is LGHNT and CDR2 FRNRAP. Incomplete CDR3 DNA: TGTGCTAGTGCTAGAAGCGGGAGAGTGGATACG. Translating it yields CASARSGRVDT. The full-length CDR3 reads as CASARSGRVDTQYF.

This clone was seen ten or more times. Read coverage stops 3 residues before the CDR3 terminus; the germline J gene supplies the remainder. This chain uses TRBV9 with TRBJ2-7; weak D call: TRBD2 (7 bases). The germline CDR1 and CDR2 sequences are SGDLS and YYNGEE. Trimming pared 4 bases from V and 2 bases from J, leaving 16 bases between. This CDR3 contains 15 residues. CDR3 in amino acids: CASSLGGGVPYEQYF. The sequenced CDR3 bases are TGTGCCAGCAGCCTGGGAGGGGGAGTCCCCTACGAG. Filled out from reference TRBV9 and TRBJ2-7, the complete variable domain reads DSGVTQTPKHLITATGQRVTLRCSPRSGDLSVYWYQQSLDQGLQFLIQYYNGEERAKGNILERFSAQQFPDLHSELNLSSLELGDSALYFCASSLGGGVPYEQYFGPGTRLTVT.

This clone was counted at least ten times. The read stops 3 residues short of the end of the CDR3; the missing end is completed from the germline J gene. The chain couples TRBV20-1 to TRBJ2-4, with 8 bases matching TRBD2. Germline CDR1 reads DFQATT; CDR2 reads SNEGSKA (reference sequence). V was clipped by 5 bases and J by 1 base; unmatched bases: 19. This CDR3 comprises 19 residues. This CDR3 is CSASPLTSGPDGAKNIQYF. The CDR3 bases that were read are TGCAGTGCTTCACCCCTCACTAGCGGACCGGATGGGGCCAAAAACATT.

In its sample, this clone was seen many times. The CDR3 extends 3 residues past the end of the read, so its final part is completed from the germline J gene. V gene TRBV6-2 or TRBV6-3 combines with J gene TRBJ2-2; D gene uncertain. Deletions cut 2 bases from V and 3 bases from J, with 4 bases between. Germline-derived CDR1 and CDR2 are MNHEY and SVGEGT. The CDR3 has 13 amino acids. CDR3 DNA, as far as it was read: TGTGCCAGCAGTTACAGGGACACCGGGGAG. This gives the protein CASSYRDTGE. The complete CDR3 protein is CASSYRDTGELFF.

This clone was detected ten times or more. The read ends 3 residues shy of where the CDR3 ends; the end is completed using the germline J gene. V and J are TRBV20-1 and TRBJ2-4; no clear D gene. The germline gives CDR1 DFQATT, CDR2 SNEGSKA (reference sequence). Trimming took off 3 bases at V and 0 bases at J, with 12 bases between the two ends. The CDR3 length is 15 residues. The part of the CDR3 DNA that was read is TGCAGTGCTAGTTGGGCAGTGCTAGCCAAAAACATT. Amino acid sequence: CSASWAVLAKNI. The whole CDR3 sequence is CSASWAVLAKNIQYF.

This clone was counted ten times or more. The CDR3 extends 3 residues past the end of the read, so its final part is completed from the germline J gene. J is TRBJ2-3 and V is TRBV18; TRBD1 matches at 7 bases. J gave up 2 bases and V 6 bases, and 5 bases lay outside the gene matches. Germline CDR1 and CDR2: KGHSH and LQKENI. This CDR3 region has 14 residues. The CDR3 is CASSRQGFTDTQYF. CDR3 DNA, as far as it was read: TGTGCCAGCTCGCGACAGGGATTCACAGATACG.

This clone was recorded at least ten times. The DNA ends 3 residues before the CDR3 does, and the rest of the CDR3 is filled in from the germline J gene. The rearrangement links TRBV23-1 to TRBJ2-2; weak D call: TRBD2 (7 bases). Being an ORF, TRBV23-1 has a function that is uncertain. The CDR3 is made up of 15 amino acids. V lost 3 bases to trimming and J lost 3 bases, with 11 bases between them. This CDR3 is CASSHGGADTGELFF. CDR3 DNA, as far as it was read: TGCGCCAGCAGTCATGGGGGGGCGGACACCGGGGAG.

This clone was seen only a few times. Germline and junction disagree at one end, which may indicate a read error. This chain's CDR3 is CASSIKGGQGGTGAFF. CDR3 bases read: TGTGCCAGTAGTATTAAAGGAGGGCAGGGTGGCACTGGA. The gene calls are TRBV19 and TRBJ1-1; tentative D call: TRBD1 (5 bases). The CDR3 goes on 3 residues after the read ends, and that part is filled in from the germline J gene. The CDR3 length is 16 residues. CDR1 LNHDA and CDR2 SQIVND come from the germline V gene (reference sequence).

This clone showed up many times. The sequenced fragment ends 3 residues before the CDR3 boundary, so the rest is inferred from the germline J gene. V is TRBV18 and J is TRBJ2-5, with 8 nucleotides matching TRBD1. Germline CDR1 and CDR2: KGHSH and LQKENI. Losses at the gene ends were 6 bases for V and 6 bases for J; bases not matched to a gene: 6. This CDR3 has 13 residues. CDR3 DNA, as far as it was read: TGTGCCAGCTCTCCCGGACAGGGCCAGACC. This gives the protein CASSPGQGQT. The full CDR3 sequence reads CASSPGQGQTQYF.

This clone was counted at least ten times. Read data end 3 residues before the CDR3 end; the end is taken from the germline J gene. The rearrangement joins TRBV6-2 or TRBV6-3 to TRBJ2-1; D remains unclear. In germline, CDR1 is MNHEY, CDR2 SVGEGT. Trimming shortened V by 4 bases and J by 4 bases, and 11 bases separated the two germline ends. The length of the CDR3 is 14 residues. Incomplete CDR3 DNA: TGTGCCAGCAGTTTTAGAGAGTCTTACAATGAG. The encoded protein is CASSFRESYNE. From start to end, the CDR3 is CASSFRESYNEQFF.

As concerns this clone: The CDR3 goes on 3 residues after the read ends, and that part is filled in from the germline J gene. The chain couples TRBV11-2 to TRBJ2-5; TRBD2 matches 11 bases. Germline V lookup: CDR1 SGHAT, CDR2 FQNNGV. The CDR3 is 14 amino acids. Unmatched junction bases numbered 0, after V lost 4 bases and J lost 2 bases. CDR3: CASSWTSGQETQYF. The sequenced CDR3 bases are TGTGCCAGCAGCTGGACTAGCGGGCAAGAGACC.

This clone was recorded many times. The observed sequence ends 3 residues before the CDR3 terminus, with the missing tail filled in from the germline J gene. This sample includes further DNA sequences coding for the same CDR3. This chain connects TRBV20-1 to TRBJ1-1; 7 nucleotides agree with TRBD1. This CDR3 contains 19 residues. Trimming removed 1 base from V and 1 base from J; junction bases left unmatched: 18. CDR1 DFQATT and CDR2 SNEGSKA come from the germline V gene (reference sequence). The covered CDR3 bases are TGCAGTGCTAGAGGCATCCACTTGGGCAGAGACAGGGAGAACACTGAA. Its protein is CSARGIHLGRDRENTE. The full-length CDR3 reads as CSARGIHLGRDRENTEAFF.

Remarks on this clone: The DNA ends 3 residues before the CDR3 does, and the rest of the CDR3 is filled in from the germline J gene. V usage is TRBV2 and J usage is TRBJ2-7; D perhaps matches TRBD1 (5 bases). This CDR3 region has 12 residues. Between the trimmed V and J ends, which lost 8 bases and 5 bases, there was a span of 13 bases. In germline, CDR1 is SNHLY, CDR2 FYNNEI. The covered CDR3 bases are TGTGCCAGCTGTCAGGGTGTGGACGAG. As protein: CASCQGVDE. The full CDR3 is CASCQGVDEQYF.

This clone was observed many times. The read falls 3 residues short of the CDR3 end, and the missing part is taken from the germline J gene. Other DNA sequences of this sample code for an identical CDR3. The chain employs TRBV18 and TRBJ2-7; D not certain. The CDR3 is made up of 13 amino acids. V dropped 6 bases and J dropped 0 bases, with 9 bases sitting between them. Germline V gene lookup returns CDR1 KGHSH and CDR2 LQKENI. CDR3 sequence reads: CASSPPGSYEQYF. CDR3 bases read: TGTGCCAGCTCGCCCCCGGGCTCCTACGAG.

This clone was detected many times. The CDR3 end lies 3 residues beyond the end of the read and is filled in from the germline J gene. The V and J genes are TRBV11-2 and TRBJ2-1; D not resolved. In germline, CDR1 is SGHAT, CDR2 FQNNGV. The ends were cut back, 2 bases at V and 4 bases at J, with 12 bases in the middle. CDR3 length equals 15 residues. The part of the CDR3 DNA that was read is TGTGCCAGCAGCTTACAGTCTGGCGGATACAATGAG. Amino acids: CASSLQSGGYNE. The complete CDR3 reads CASSLQSGGYNEQFF.

Turning to this clone: With the read ending 3 residues before the CDR3 end, the germline J gene is used to fill in that end. The rearrangement joins TRBV19 to TRBJ2-1; 7 bases line up with TRBD1. The CDR3 is 15 residues long. In germline, CDR1 is LNHDA, CDR2 SQIVND (reference sequence). The J segment lost 6 bases and the V segment lost 2 bases, leaving 7 bases of the junction unmatched. CDR3 bases read: TGTGCCAGTAGTATATTAGGGACAGTAGGCAATGAG. Protein product: CASSILGTVGNE. The CDR3 as a whole reads CASSILGTVGNEQFF. Full variable domain (remainder filled in from reference TRBV19 and TRBJ2-1): DGGITQSPKYLFRKEGQNVTLSCEQNLNHDAMYWYRQDPGQGLRLIYYSQIVNDFQKGDIAEGYSVSREKKESFPLTVTSAQKNPTAFYLCASSILGTVGNEQFFGPGTRLTVL.

This clone was seen ten or more times. The read terminates 3 residues ahead of where the CDR3 ends, so the germline J gene completes it. J is TRBJ2-1 and V is TRBV4-1; D is unresolved. Deletions cut 0 bases from V and 9 bases from J, with 15 bases between. This CDR3 comprises 15 residues. Germline-derived CDR1 and CDR2 are MGHRA and YSYEKL. The DNA read from the CDR3 is TGCGCCAGCAGCCAAGAGGTGTCCCTAGGTGGTGAG. Protein: CASSQEVSLGGE. In full, the CDR3 is CASSQEVSLGGEQFF.

The table lists this clone with many counts. The DNA ends 3 residues before the CDR3 does, and the rest of the CDR3 is filled in from the germline J gene. The J gene is TRBJ2-3, the V gene TRBV12-3 or TRBV12-4; weak D call: TRBD1 (5 bases). Trimming stripped 3 bases from V and 5 bases from J, with 9 bases between. The CDR3 is 13 amino acids. Incomplete CDR3 DNA: TGTGCCAGCAGTTTGGGGCAGAAAGATACG. Translated: CASSLGQKDT. The CDR3 as a whole reads CASSLGQKDTQYF.

This clone was seen ten or more times. The read terminates 3 residues ahead of where the CDR3 ends, so the germline J gene completes it. The chain couples TRBV18 to TRBJ1-1; tentative D call: TRBD1 (5 bases). The CDR3 spans 13 residues. CDR1 KGHSH and CDR2 LQKENI come from the germline V gene. V shed 2 bases and J shed 1 base, with 5 bases lying between them. The CDR3 DNA, read in part, is TGTGCCAGCTCACCAACAGGGAACACTGAA. It codes for CASSPTGNTE. The whole CDR3 reads CASSPTGNTEAFF. The full variable domain, in which reference TRBV18 and TRBJ1-1 provide the parts outside the CDR3, is NAGVMQNPRHLVRRRGQEARLRCSPMKGHSHVYWYRQLPEEGLKFMVYLQKENIIDESGMPKERFSAEFPKEGPSILRIQQVVRGDSAAYFCASSPTGNTEAFFGQGTRLTVV.

The table lists this clone with many counts. Sequencing ends 3 residues short of the CDR3 end; the germline J gene provides the rest. The rearrangement links TRBV2 to TRBJ2-7; no clear D. Germline loops: CDR1 SNHLY, CDR2 FYNNEI. The CDR3 runs to 15 residues. V was clipped by 3 bases and J by 6 bases, with 18 bases between them. CDR3: CASSEGWQVGGEQYF. The CDR3 DNA, read in part, is TGTGCCAGCAGTGAGGGTTGGCAGGTTGGTGGCGAG.

This clone has ten or more counts. Read coverage stops 3 residues before the CDR3 terminus; the germline J gene supplies the remainder. The V gene is TRBV5-1, the J gene TRBJ2-3; 7 bases are shared with TRBD2. J gave up 4 bases and V 0 bases, and 8 bases lay outside the gene matches. This CDR3 has 16 residues. Germline V lookup: CDR1 SGHRS, CDR2 YFSETQ. CDR3 residues: CASSLGVGLGADTQYF. The sequenced part of the CDR3 DNA is TGCGCCAGCAGCTTGGGAGTCGGACTAGGGGCAGATACG.

This clone was seen a handful of times. The read ends 3 residues early relative to the CDR3; the germline J gene fills the gap. This sequence joins TRBV7-3 and TRBJ1-2; tentative D call: TRBD1 (6 bases). The germline V gene encodes CDR1 SGHTA and CDR2 FQGTGA. The CDR3 sequence is 15 residues long. CDR3 amino acids: CASSHIGGGTDTYTF. The CDR3 bases that were read are TGTGCCAGCAGCCATATAGGGGGGGGCACAGATACC. Based on the CDR3 plus reference TRBV7-3 and TRBJ1-2, the full variable domain is GAGVSQTPSNKVTEKGKYVELRCDPISGHTALYWYRQSLGQGPEFLIYFQGTGAADDSGLPNDRFFAVRPEGSVSTLKIQRTERGDSAVYLCASSHIGGGTDTYTFGSGTRLTVV.

This clone was seen many times. The read is 3 residues too short to cover the CDR3 end, so that end is filled in from the germline J gene. This sequence joins TRBV7-9 and TRBJ2-4; TRBD1 matches 9 bases. This CDR3 contains 14 residues. Germline V gene data show CDR1 as SEHNR and CDR2 as FQNEAQ (reference sequence). The J segment lost 4 bases and the V segment lost 5 bases, leaving 3 bases of the junction unmatched. The CDR3 DNA, read in part, is TGTGCCAGCAGCCTAGACAGGGGGAAAAACATT. Translating gives CASSLDRGKNI. The CDR3 in full is CASSLDRGKNIQYF.

This clone was observed at least ten times. The DNA ends 3 residues before the CDR3 does, and the rest of the CDR3 is filled in from the germline J gene. The chain couples TRBV18 to TRBJ1-1; 7 positions agree with TRBD1. Germline CDR1 reads KGHSH; CDR2 reads LQKENI. The CDR3 is 15 amino acids. V was clipped by 2 bases and J by 3 bases; unmatched bases: 6. The sequenced part of the CDR3 DNA is TGTGCCAGCTCACCATCGACAGGGAGTGACACTGAA. Its protein product is CASSPSTGSDTE. From start to end, the CDR3 is CASSPSTGSDTEAFF.

This clone was seen ten or more times. The read stops 3 residues short of the end of the CDR3; the missing end is completed from the germline J gene. The V gene is TRBV5-4, the J gene TRBJ2-5; D not resolved. The V end lost 1 base, the J end lost 2 bases, and 6 bases lay between the germline ends. Germline V gene lookup returns CDR1 SGHNT and CDR2 YYREEE (reference sequence). CDR3 size: 13 residues. Here the CDR3 reads CASSLRGQETQYF. The covered CDR3 bases are TGTGCCAGCAGCTTGCGCGGACAAGAGACC. Full variable domain (missing parts from reference TRBV5-4 and TRBJ2-5): ETGVTQSPTHLIKTRGQQVTLRCSSQSGHNTVSWYQQALGQGPQFIFQYYREEENGRGNFPPRFSGLQFPNYSSELNVNALELDDSALYLCASSLRGQETQYFGPGTRLLVL.

The table lists this clone with many counts. The read finishes 3 residues shy of the CDR3 end, and the germline J gene is used to complete it. The chain carries TRBV11-2 and TRBJ2-7, with D unresolved. This CDR3 region has 11 residues. Germline V gene data show CDR1 as SGHAT and CDR2 as FQNNGV. Trimming removed 5 bases from V and 3 bases from J, with 5 bases in between. The DNA read from the CDR3 is TGTGCCAGCAGCCATAGCTACGAG. The encoded protein is CASSHSYE. The entire CDR3 sequence reads CASSHSYEQYF. Complete variable domain (other parts from reference TRBV11-2 and TRBJ2-7): EAGVAQSPRYKIIEKRQSVAFWCNPISGHATLYWYQQILGQGPKLLIQFQNNGVVDDSQLPKDRFSAERLKGVDSTLKIQPAKLEDSAVYLCASSHSYEQYFGPGTRLTVT.

In this sample, this clone turned up many times. The missing CDR3 end, 3 residues past where the read stops, is filled in from the germline J gene. The chain links TRBV20-1 to TRBJ2-5; 11 bases match TRBD2. This CDR3 has 12 amino acids. CDR1 is DFQATT, CDR2 SNEGSKA, per germline (reference sequence). This CDR3 reads CSGIAGGRTQYF. CDR3 DNA, as far as it was read: TGCAGCGGAATAGCGGGAGGGCGGACC.